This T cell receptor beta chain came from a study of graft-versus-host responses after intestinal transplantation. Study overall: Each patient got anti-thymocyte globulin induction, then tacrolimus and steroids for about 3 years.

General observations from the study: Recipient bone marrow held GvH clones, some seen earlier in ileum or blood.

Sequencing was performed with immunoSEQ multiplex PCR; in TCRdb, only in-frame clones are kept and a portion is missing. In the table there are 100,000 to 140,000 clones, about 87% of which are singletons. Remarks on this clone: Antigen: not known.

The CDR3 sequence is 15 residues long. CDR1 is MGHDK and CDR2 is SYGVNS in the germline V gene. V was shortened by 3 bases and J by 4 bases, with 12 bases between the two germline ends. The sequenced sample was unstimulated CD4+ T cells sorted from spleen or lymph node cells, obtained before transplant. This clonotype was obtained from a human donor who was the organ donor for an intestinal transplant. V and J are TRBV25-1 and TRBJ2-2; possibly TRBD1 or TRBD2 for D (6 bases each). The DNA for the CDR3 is TGTGCCAGCAGTGACCCAGGGGAGGCCACCGGGGAGCTGTTTTTT. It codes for CASSDPGEATGELFF.